These T cell receptor beta chains were read from a single sample in a study of memory CD8 T cells in hepatitis C reinfection. Produced via immunoSEQ multiplex PCR; TCRdb's table is partial and in-frame only. The sample contains about 43,000 clones, 85% to 90% of which appear only once. The sample comprised naive CD8+ T cells sorted from blood. The receptors here all came from a man younger than 35 with hepatitis C virus infection. The CDR3 runs from the conserved cysteine through the conserved F or W.

TRBV5-5	TRBJ2-5	CASSLVEGQETQYF
TRBV30	TRBJ1-1	CAGTGTVDSVAFF
TRBV28	TRBJ2-5	CASSLQGRRETQYF
TRBV9	TRBJ2-1	CASSVGGSGRGKFF
TRBV28	TRBJ2-7	CASSYSAGGPYEQYF
TRBV28	.	CASSFRESTYEQYF
TRBV9	TRBJ2-3	CASSVVTADTQYF
TRBV5-1	TRBJ2-3	CASTPESGASTDTQYF
TRBV19	TRBJ2-1	CASSIKGYNEQFF
TRBV27	TRBJ1-2	CASTGQGSYGYTF
TRBV27	TRBJ2-7	CASSYGTHYEQYF
TRBV2	TRBJ1-3	CASNQGAGILPGNTIYF
TRBV6-1	TRBJ2-6	CASSGFGGGSGANVLTF
TRBV28	TRBJ2-3	CATTSSSGTDTQYF
TRBV19	TRBJ2-1	CASSWGLADNYNEQFF
TRBV4-3	TRBJ2-1	CASSQVAGAPLLYNEQFF
TRBV9	TRBJ2-5	CASSPRDIVQETQYF